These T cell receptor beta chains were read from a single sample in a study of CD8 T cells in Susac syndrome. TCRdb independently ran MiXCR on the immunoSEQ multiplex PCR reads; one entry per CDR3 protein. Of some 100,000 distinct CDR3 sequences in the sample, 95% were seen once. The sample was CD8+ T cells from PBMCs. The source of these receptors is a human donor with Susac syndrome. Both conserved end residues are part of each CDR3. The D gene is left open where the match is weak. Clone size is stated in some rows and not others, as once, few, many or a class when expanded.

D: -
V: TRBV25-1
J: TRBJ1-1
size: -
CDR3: CASGLEAFF
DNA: TGTGCCAGCGGATTGGAAGCTTTCTTT

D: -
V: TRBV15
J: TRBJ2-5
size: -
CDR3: CATSKQGETQYF
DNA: TGTGCCACCAGCAAACAGGGAGAGACCCAGTACTTC

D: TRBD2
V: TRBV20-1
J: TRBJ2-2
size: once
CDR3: CSARKAGGPFTGELFF
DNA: TGCAGTGCTAGGAAGGCGGGAGGGCCGTTCACCGGGGAGCTGTTTTTT

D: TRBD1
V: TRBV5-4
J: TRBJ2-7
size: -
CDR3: CATSGGENMASYEQYF
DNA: TGTGCAACTTCAGGGGGCGAAAACATGGCCTCCTACGAGCAGTACTTC

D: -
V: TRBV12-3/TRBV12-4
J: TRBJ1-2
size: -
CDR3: CASSPGRGLLYGYTF
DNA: TGTGCCAGCAGTCCCGGCAGGGGACTACTCTATGGCTACACCTTC

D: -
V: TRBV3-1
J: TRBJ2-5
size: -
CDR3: CASSQDGEETQYF
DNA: TGTGCCAGCAGCCAAGATGGGGAGGAGACCCAGTACTTC

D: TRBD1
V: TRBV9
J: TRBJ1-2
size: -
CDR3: CASSGDRPYYTF
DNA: TGTGCCAGCAGCGGGGACAGGCCTTACTACACCTTC

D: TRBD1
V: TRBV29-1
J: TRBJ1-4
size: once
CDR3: CSVATGGEKLFF
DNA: TGCAGCGTTGCCACAGGGGGAGAAAAACTGTTTTTT

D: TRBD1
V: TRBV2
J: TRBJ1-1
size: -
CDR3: CASSEEGTGPNTEAFF
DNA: TGTGCCAGCAGTGAAGAGGGGACAGGTCCGAACACTGAAGCTTTCTTT

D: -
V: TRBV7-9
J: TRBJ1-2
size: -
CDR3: CASTTIYGYTF
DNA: TGTGCCAGCACAACAATTTATGGCTACACCTTC

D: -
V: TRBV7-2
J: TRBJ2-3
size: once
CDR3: CASSLTGYTDTQYF
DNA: TGTGCCAGCAGCTTAACGGGTTACACAGATACGCAGTATTTT

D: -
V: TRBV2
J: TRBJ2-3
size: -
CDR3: CASSRQEVTDTQYF
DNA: TGTGCCAGCAGTAGACAGGAGGTAACAGATACGCAGTATTTT